A selection of T cell receptor beta chains follows, all from one sample in a study of healthy donors' naive CD4 and CD8 T cells. TCRdb recomputed calls from the reads with MiXCR, one row per CDR3 protein. The table records 150,000 to 200,000 distinct CDR3 sequences, 65% to 80% of them present only once. Material: naive CD4+ and CD8+ T cells sorted from blood, pooled from several donors. These receptors originate from a pool of human donors in good health; the sample pools cells from several healthy donors. The CDR3 runs from the conserved cysteine through the conserved F or W. A D gene is named only where the DNA matches it firmly. A clone size is listed for some rows: how often the clone was seen (once, few, many), or a class if it is expanded.

>-|TRBJ2-7|TRBV30|-
TGTGCCTGGAGCGGTACCTTGGCCTACGAGCAGTACTTC
CAWSGTLAYEQYF
>-|TRBJ1-5|TRBV5-1|-
TGCGCCAGCAGCTTGGAGGGCTATAGCAATCAGCCCCAGCATTTT
CASSLEGYSNQPQHF
>-|TRBJ1-3|TRBV4-2|-
TGCGCCAGCAGCCAAGATCTAGGGGTCGGAAACACCATATATTTT
CASSQDLGVGNTIYF
>TRBD1|TRBJ1-6|TRBV5-6|once
TGTGCCAGCAGCGACAGGGGTTATTCACCCCTCCACTTT
CASSDRGYSPLHF
>-|TRBJ2-1|TRBV29-1|-
TGCAGCGTTGACCCTGGCAGCTACAATGAGCAGTTCTTC
CSVDPGSYNEQFF
>-|TRBJ2-7|TRBV19|-
TGTGCCAGTAGCTATGCGTCCGGGGTTACCTACGAGCAGTACTTC
CASSYASGVTYEQYF
>TRBD1|TRBJ2-7|TRBV29-1|-
TGCAGCGTTGAAGAGCCGACAGGGGTCAGACCCCCTTACGAGCAGTACTTC
CSVEEPTGVRPPYEQYF
>TRBD2|TRBJ2-2|TRBV6-5|-
TGTGCCAGCAGTCCCCTCGCGGGAGGTAGTACCGGGGAGCTGTTTTTT
CASSPLAGGSTGELFF
>-|TRBJ2-1|TRBV29-1|-
TGCAGCCTGACGGGAACGGGCAATGAGCAGTTCTTC
CSLTGTGNEQFF
>-|TRBJ2-3|TRBV10-3|-
TGTGCCATCAGTTTAGGAGGGGGCCGAACGGATACGCAGTATTTT
CAISLGGGRTDTQYF
>-|TRBJ1-2|TRBV19|few
TGTGCCAGTAGTATATGGGAAGGTAGGCCTGAGGAGACCTATGGCTACACCTTC
CASSIWEGRPEETYGYTF
>TRBD2|TRBJ2-3|TRBV7-8|-
TGTGCCAGCAGCGTCGCTAGCGGTATTAGCACAGATACGCAGTATTTT
CASSVASGISTDTQYF
>-|TRBJ2-7|TRBV21-1|-
TGTGCCAGCAGCAAGACCAGGGGAAAATTCTGCTACGAGCAGTACTTC
CASSKTRGKFCYEQYF
>-|TRBJ2-1|TRBV20-1|few
TGCAGTGCTCGATCTTGGGACCCTTACAATGAGCAGTTCTTC
CSARSWDPYNEQFF
>-|TRBJ2-5|TRBV19|once
TGTGCCAGTCGTTCTTCGGAGACCCAGTACTTC
CASRSSETQYF
>TRBD1|TRBJ1-2|TRBV29-1|-
TGCAGCGTTGATGAGACTACAGGGGGACGATATGGCTACACCTTC
CSVDETTGGRYGYTF
>-|TRBJ2-1|TRBV29-1|-
TGCAGCGCTCCTAGCAGGACCTCCTACAATGAGCAGTTCTTC
CSAPSRTSYNEQFF
>-|TRBJ2-1|TRBV29-1|-
TGCAGCGTTTCAGGGATTGAGCAGTTCTTC
CSVSGIEQFF
>-|TRBJ2-1|TRBV6-2/TRBV6-3|-
TGTGCCAGCAGTTACGAGGTACTCGGGGTCTACAATGAGCAGTTCTTC
CASSYEVLGVYNEQFF
>-|TRBJ2-3|TRBV27|-
TGTGCCAGCACCGAGACAGGCACAGATACGCAGTATTTT
CASTETGTDTQYF
>TRBD1|TRBJ1-1|TRBV29-1|-
TGCAGCGCCGGACGGGAGGGGGCCAATACTGAAGCTTTCTTT
CSAGREGANTEAFF
>-|TRBJ2-2|TRBV6-5|-
TGTGCCAGCAGTTACTCGGGGAGTATAAGGGCCGGGGAGCTGTTTTTT
CASSYSGSIRAGELFF
>TRBD1|TRBJ1-1|TRBV10-3|-
TGTGCCATCAGCCCCGGGACAGGGAACACTGAAGCTTTCTTT
CAISPGTGNTEAFF
>TRBD2|TRBJ2-1|TRBV29-1|-
TGCAGCGTTGGGGCTAGCGGGTTAGTTGGTGAGCAGTTCTTC
CSVGASGLVGEQFF
>-|TRBJ1-1|TRBV5-1|-
TGCGCCAGCAGCTACGCAGGCCTAAACACTGAAGCTTTCTTT
CASSYAGLNTEAFF
>TRBD2|TRBJ2-1|TRBV29-1|-
TGTAGCGGGACTAGCGGGAGAAATGAGCAGTTCTTC
CSGTSGRNEQFF
>TRBD1|TRBJ2-5|TRBV29-1|-
TGCAGTGCTCCACTAGGGGGCGAAGAGACCCAGTACTTC
CSAPLGGEETQYF
>-|TRBJ2-3|TRBV6-5|-
TGTGCCAGCAGTTCCACAACCCGTTTAGATACGCAGTATTTT
CASSSTTRLDTQYF
>-|TRBJ2-6|TRBV19|-
TGTGCCACGCGAACCACAGGGAGTGGGGCCAACGTCCTGACTTTC
CATRTTGSGANVLTF
>-|TRBJ2-7|TRBV29-1|few
TGCAGCGTTGCTTCATCGCCCCACGAGCAGTACTTC
CSVASSPHEQYF
>-|TRBJ1-2|TRBV15|once
TGTGCCACCAGCCCTGGACAGTCCTATGGCTACACCTTC
CATSPGQSYGYTF
>TRBD2|TRBJ2-5|TRBV27|few
TGTGCCAGCAGTGTACTAGCGGGAGACGGAGAGACCCAGTACTTC
CASSVLAGDGETQYF
>TRBD2|TRBJ2-5|TRBV6-5|-
TGTGCCAGCAGCATGGGACTAGCGGGAGGAGAGACCCAGTACTTC
CASSMGLAGGETQYF
>TRBD1|TRBJ2-7|TRBV6-5|few
TGTGCCAGCAGTTACTCGATTGGGCAGGGGGTGTACGAGCAGTACTTC
CASSYSIGQGVYEQYF
>TRBD2|TRBJ2-1|TRBV29-1|-
TGCAGCGTTGTACCCCTAGCGGGAGGGCCTAATGAGCAGTTCTTC
CSVVPLAGGPNEQFF
>-|TRBJ2-7|TRBV18|few
TGTGCCAGCTCACCAGGGACGGTAAGCTCCTACGAGCAGTACTTC
CASSPGTVSSYEQYF
>-|TRBJ2-5|TRBV14|-
TGTGCCAGCAGTCTCTTGAGGGCTCAAGAGACCCAGTACTTC
CASSLLRAQETQYF
>-|TRBJ1-4|TRBV12-3/TRBV12-4|-
TGTGCCAGCAGTCCCCAGGCGGGTCCGGATGAAAAACTGTTTTTT
CASSPQAGPDEKLFF
>TRBD2|TRBJ2-7|TRBV20-1|-
TGCAGTGCTAGTACCTCCCTAGCGGGAGGACTCTCCTACGAGCAGTACTTC
CSASTSLAGGLSYEQYF
>TRBD1|TRBJ2-1|TRBV20-1|once
TGCAGTGCCCGCGCCGACAGGGAATGGCGGGAGCAGTTCTTC
CSARADREWREQFF
>TRBD1|TRBJ2-5|TRBV29-1|few
TGCAGCGGAGGGACAGACCAAGAGACCCAGTACTTC
CSGGTDQETQYF
>-|TRBJ2-7|TRBV15|-
TGTGCCACCAGCAGAGTACCGGGGGGCGACGAGCAGTACTTC
CATSRVPGGDEQYF
>TRBD1|TRBJ1-1|TRBV5-1|-
TGCGCCAGCGGGGACAGGGGTGGATCAAACACTGAAGCTTTCTTT
CASGDRGGSNTEAFF
>TRBD1|TRBJ1-1|TRBV6-5|-
TGTGCCAGCAGTTACTCGATAGGAGGACAGGGGGAAGATACTTTCTTT
CASSYSIGGQGEDTFF
>-|TRBJ2-1|TRBV10-3|-
TGTGCCATCAGTGATGGGGTGTCCTACAATGAGCAGTTCTTC
CAISDGVSYNEQFF